The next 5 T cell receptor beta chains were all read from a single sample in a study of T cells in Graves' hyperthyroidism and ophthalmopathy. Researchers amplified the TCR beta CDR3 regions from RNA transcripts. A first-round RT-PCR of the TCR CDR3 used the HTBI primer set. TCRdb reprocessed the multiplex PCR reads with MiXCR, giving one entry per CDR3 protein. The sample has approximately 600,000 distinct CDR3 sequences, approximately 15% seen once. Sequences were obtained from blood. The source is a woman aged 18-35 years with Graves' ophthalmopathy.

The chain combines TRBV20-1 with TRBJ2-7; the match to TRBD1 covers 9 bases. CDR1 is DFQATT and CDR2 is SNEGSKA in the germline V gene (reference sequence). The J segment lost 1 base and the V segment lost 4 bases, leaving 8 bases of the junction unmatched. The CDR3 sequence is 15 residues long. The CDR3 coding sequence is TGCAGTGCTATCGTAGGGACAGGGAATTCCTACGAGCAGTACTTC. Residues: CSAIVGTGNSYEQYF.

This clonotype came up a few times. The chain's CDR3 is CAIRIAGGKKDEQYF. CDR3 nucleotide sequence: TGTGCCATCAGAATAGCGGGAGGGAAGAAGGACGAGCAGTACTTC. The gene calls are TRBV10-3 and TRBJ2-7; 11 bases map to TRBD2. Looked up from germline, CDR1 is ENHRY and CDR2 is SYGVKD. There are 15 residues in the CDR3. J gave up 5 bases and V 6 bases, and 9 bases lay outside the gene matches.

Ten or more counts support this clonotype. The chain carries TRBV28 and TRBJ1-2, with D hard to call. Germline lookup yields CDR1 MDHEN and CDR2 SYDVKM. The CDR3 covers 13 residues. V was clipped by 8 bases and J by 7 bases, with 17 bases between them. CDR3 coding DNA: TGTGCCAGCCTCTCAACAGAAGTCGCTGGCTACACCTTC. It specifies CASLSTEVAGYTF.

This clonotype was counted at least ten times. The DNA of the CDR3 is TGTGCCAGCAGCTTTGGCTGGGATAGCAATCAGCCCCAGCATTTT. This codes for CASSFGWDSNQPQHF. The V call is TRBV7-9, the J call TRBJ1-5; unclear D gene. Germline CDR1 and CDR2: SEHNR and FQNEAQ (reference sequence). The length of the CDR3 is 15 residues. Trimming shortened V by 3 bases and J by 0 bases, and 9 bases separated the two germline ends.

This clonotype showed up just a few times. This sequence joins TRBV29-1 and TRBJ2-7; 15 nucleotides align to TRBD2. V was pared by 5 bases and J by 2 bases, with 13 bases of the junction left unmatched. CDR1 SQVTM and CDR2 ANQGSEA come from the germline V gene. CDR3 length: 18 amino acids. CDR3 DNA: TGCAGCGTTCAGGGGGGACTAGCGGGAGGCATGCCGCCCTACGAGCAGTACTTC. This codes for CSVQGGLAGGMPPYEQYF.